Listed here is a single T cell receptor beta chain. What it binds is unknown. This CDR3 region has 18 residues. Germline loops: CDR1 MGHRA, CDR2 YSYEKL. V lost 5 bases and J 0 bases, leaving 23 bases between the germline ends. The data originate from a study of shared clonotypes between healthy human individuals. CD45RO-negative, CCR7-positively selected cells formed the naive CD8 fraction, excluding terminally differentiated effector memory CD45RA+ cells. All donors qualified as healthy HIV-negative adults and had experienced no recent acute infections or vaccinations. Sorted subsets were amplified in replicate PCRs using about 200 ng DNA, tens of thousands of T cell genomes. Generated by immunoSEQ multiplex PCR, the TCRdb table keeps only in-frame clones and is missing some. Among millions of clones listed, around 93% were seen once. Study outcomes and limitations: Some clonotypes were shared by all four sorted-subset donors, while others were not shared. The non-shared ones had lower generation probabilities than the shared ones. Naive CD4 clonotypes overlapped across several donors at about 5.2%.

V usage is TRBV4-1 and J usage is TRBJ2-7, with D hard to call. Source material: naive CD8+ T cells from PBMCs. This sequence originates from a man aged 18-30 years in good health. Some clones in this sample may be carry-over from other donors' samples. The CDR3 DNA follows: TGCGCCAGCAGCGACCGCTATGCCCCGACTCGGAGCTCCTACGAGCAGTACTTC. It yields the protein CASSDRYAPTRSSYEQYF.